This TCR beta chain derives from a study of beta chain features in type 1 diabetes. Study overall: Age and gender were similar between patients and healthy donors, as were cell yields. Notes on the study in general: Patients with Type 1 diabetes showed moderately but significantly shorter TCRB CDR3s in all four CD4+ subsets.

cDNA synthesis used the whole RNA isolate, giving expressed TCRB sequences. TCRdb keeps only in-frame clones here, not all; method: immunoSEQ multiplex PCR. This table holds 310,000 or so clones, approximately 8% found once. The ends were cut back, 4 bases at V and 0 bases at J, with 10 bases in the middle. Germline-derived CDR1 and CDR2 are SGHRS and YFSETQ. CDR3 length equals 15 residues. For this clone: As yet, its antigen is unknown.

The source material was central memory CD4+ T cells from blood. The chain joins TRBV5-1 to TRBJ1-4; D is possibly TRBD1 (5 bases). The TCR originated in a woman aged 18-35 years in good health. The CDR3 protein is CASSRTSATNEKLFF. DNA for the CDR3: TGCGCCAGCAGCCGGACATCGGCAACTAATGAAAAACTGTTTTTT.